The source of this T cell receptor (beta chain) is a study of cytomegalovirus exposure and HLA in healthy donors. General study points: The authors listed 164 TCR beta chains as cytomegalovirus-associated.

The table came from immunoSEQ multiplex PCR; TCRdb's copy has only in-frame clones and leaves some out. The repertoire holds 130,000 to 150,000 clones, roughly nine tenths seen once, with approximately 9.2% in the top ten. Details on this clone: The antigen remains unidentified.

Germline assignment: CDR1 MNHNY and CDR2 SVGAGI (reference sequence). CDR3 length: 15 residues. V was pared by 4 bases and J by 0 bases, with 3 bases of the junction left unmatched. The chain links TRBV6-6 to TRBJ1-5; 7 nucleotides align to TRBD1. This sequence originates from a woman under 30 in good health and CMV-seropositive. Input material: PBMCs. The CDR3 region has the DNA TGTGCCAGCAGTTTGGGACAGTATAGCAATCAGCCCCAGCATTTT. This translates into CASSLGQYSNQPQHF.